What follows is one T cell receptor (beta chain) and its context. The data originate from a study of monozygotic twins with inflammatory bowel disease. TCRdb reprocessed the 5' RACE reads and stores each CDR3 protein as one record, lacking DNA. This sample's table reports roughly 150,000 distinct CDR3 sequences. The CDR3 runs 14 residues. Looked up from germline, CDR1 is SSHAT and CDR2 is FNYEAQ (reference sequence). The TCR originated in a human donor with ulcerative colitis or Crohn's disease, or a healthy co-twin of an affected twin (not recorded which). The material sequenced was blood. This chain connects TRBV7-7 to TRBJ2-1. CDR3 in amino acids: CASSPADAANEQFF.